This T cell receptor beta chain was sequenced during a study of blood T cell repertoires in COVID-19. Study context: In each case, the material was cDNA or gDNA derived from T cells, B-cell-depleted T cells, or PBMCs.

The CDR3 is made up of 16 amino acids. Germline V gene lookup returns CDR1 MNHEY and CDR2 SMNVEV (reference sequence). V was trimmed by 0 bases and J by 4 bases, leaving 13 bases between them. Clinical history reported by participants formed the basis on which cohorts were assigned. Method: immunoSEQ multiplex PCR; TCRdb's copy keeps in-frame clones and lacks some. Of a few hundred thousand clones in the sample, 88% were seen once. The sample consisted of PBMCs or T cells enriched from blood (not recorded which). The origin of this receptor is a woman under 40 who had recovered from COVID-19. The V and J genes are TRBV27 and TRBJ1-3, with a possible D match to TRBD1 (6 bases). The CDR3 DNA reads TGTGCCAGCAGTTTATCAGCAGGGACACTGGGAAACACCATATATTTT. This translates into CASSLSAGTLGNTIYF.